This T cell receptor (beta chain) appears in the sequencing data of a study of CXCR3-negative and CXCR3-positive naive CD8 T cells (dated by TCRdb to between 2019 and 2020). Context from the whole study: In total, 110 million to 150 million TRB reads were obtained, corresponding to roughly 1.5 +/- 0.3 million reads per library. For the TRBV-TRBJ cluster analysis, the naive subsets came from 5 or 6 donors, while the memory cells came from 3 donors. The diversity and physicochemical repertoire analyses included about a dozen donors pooled from two independent experiments. Summary of the overall study and its limitations: Because surface CD5, which is linked to self-reactivity in mice, was comparable between the naive subsets, TCR interaction strength was also inferred from TRB CDR3 physicochemical properties. TRBV-TRBJ usage was similar between naive CXCR3-negative and CXCR3-positive cells from the same donor, while memory cells showed distinct patterns. Because CXCR3 expression was partially decreased after cryopreservation, freshly isolated PBMCs were used for most assays. Comparably high repertoire diversity was found in both naive subsets, whereas much lower repertoire diversity was found in memory CD8+ T cells. TRB CDR3s from CXCR3-positive naive cells showed higher hydrophobicity (lower Kidera factor 4), lower energy, and higher strength and volume indices than CXCR3-negative naive cells.

For sequencing, a NextSeq 550 was employed. The Human TCR Profiling Kit (MiLaboratory) was used to prepare UMI-labeled 5' RACE TRB cDNA libraries. The full amount of extracted RNA was used for cDNA synthesis, and the full amount of resulting cDNA was used for PCR amplification. Libraries were prepared in parallel using an identical number of PCR cycles. Per the authors' processing: With a requirement of at least two reads per UMI, MIGEC and MiXCR extracted about 57,000 +/- 9,900 unique UMI-labeled TRB cDNA molecules per library. On average, each library contained roughly 40,000 +/- 10,000 functional in-frame TRB CDR3 nucleotide clonotypes without stop codons. After downsampling to 5000 UMI-labeled TRB molecules per sample, diversity metrics, including normalized Shannon-Wiener and Chao1, were computed in VDJtools. VDJtools computed clonotype-size-weighted physicochemical properties of the central five CDR3 residues: interaction energy, strength, volume and Kidera factor 4. The reads went through TCRdb reprocessing, and each CDR3 protein sequence gets one entry with no DNA. TCRdb's processing, not the authors', yielded these V and J calls. This sample's table lists roughly 120,000 distinct CDR3 sequences. The ten largest clones represent roughly 0.62% of the sample.

In regard to this clonotype: Its antigen specificity is not known.

For every CD8+ T cell subset, hundreds of thousands of cells were flow-sorted straight into RLT lysis buffer, and each subset was sorted in triplicate. To exclude memory contaminants, naive CD8+ T cells were stringently defined as CD45RO-CCR7+CD27+CD95-. Using standard density gradient centrifugation, peripheral blood mononuclear cells were isolated from buffy coats. Naive CXCR3-negative and CXCR3-positive CD8+ T cells were flow-sorted on a FACSAria III. An RNeasy Mini Kit was used to extract total RNA from the sorted cells. From the cysteine up to the phenylalanine, the CDR3 has a length of 14 residues. The coding DNA is unavailable. CDR1 MNHNY and CDR2 SVGAGI were looked up in the germline V gene (reference sequence).

This receptor was obtained from a human donor in good health. Some clones in this sample may be carry-over from other donors' samples. The material sequenced was naive CXCR3+ CD8+ T cells from blood. The label giving this sample's cell subset or site can be read as: CD45RO-CCR7+CD27+CD95- naive CD8+ T cells expressing CXCR3 (TNR3+). The receptor chain draws on TRBV6-6 and TRBJ2-3. The CDR3 loop reads CASSYPESADTQYF.